This entry is about one T cell receptor (beta chain). The antigen remains undetermined. The data were produced by immunoSEQ multiplex PCR, yet TCRdb's version contains in-frame clones alone and is incomplete. Of more than 110,000 clones detected, 92% appear once; the ten largest clones hold about 5.5%. These data come from a study of T cell responses to AZD1222 COVID-19 vaccine. Study findings and constraints: Close to half of all spike-specific TCRs reportedly target regions of the variants that are unmutated.

Per the germline V gene, CDR1 is SEHNR and CDR2 is FQNEAQ (reference sequence). CDR3 size: 14 residues. V lost 3 bases to trimming and J lost 5 bases, with 14 bases between them. The chain links TRBV7-9 to TRBJ2-7, with D perhaps assigned TRBD1 or TRBD2 (5 bases each). The sample consisted of peripheral blood, taken on day 0 of AZD1222 vaccination. The clonotype originates from an adult in good health. The CDR3 DNA follows: TGTGCCAGCAGCTTGAGCTGGGACCGAGACGAGCAGTACTTC. The encoded protein is CASSLSWDRDEQYF. The variable domain in full, with the rest retrieved from reference TRBV7-9 and TRBJ2-7, is DTGVSQNPRHKITKRGQNVTFRCDPISEHNRLYWYRQTLGQGPEFLTYFQNEAQLEKSRLLSDRFSAERPKGSFSTLEIQRTEQGDSAMYLCASSLSWDRDEQYFGPGTRLTVT.